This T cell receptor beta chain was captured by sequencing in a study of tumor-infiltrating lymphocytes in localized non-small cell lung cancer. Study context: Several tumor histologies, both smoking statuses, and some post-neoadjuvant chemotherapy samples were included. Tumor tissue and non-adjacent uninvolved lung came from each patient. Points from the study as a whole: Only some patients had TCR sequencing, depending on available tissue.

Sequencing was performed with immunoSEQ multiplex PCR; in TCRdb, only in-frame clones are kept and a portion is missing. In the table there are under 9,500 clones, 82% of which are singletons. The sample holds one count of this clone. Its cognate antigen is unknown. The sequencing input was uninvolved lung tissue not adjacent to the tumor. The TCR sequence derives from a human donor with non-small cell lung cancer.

In DNA form, the CDR3 reads TGTGCCAGCAGCCCATCCGGGACTAGCGGGGGTCTCACAGATACGCAGTATTTT. Protein: CASSPSGTSGGLTDTQYF. The chain uses TRBV4-2 and TRBJ2-3, with 14 nucleotides matching TRBD2. V gave up 4 bases and J gave up 2 bases; unmatched junction bases: 8. CDR3 size: 18 residues. Germline V CDR1 and CDR2: LGHNA, YNFKEQ.